The rows below give T cell receptor beta chains drawn from one sample of a study of identical twins. TCRdb re-analysed the 5' RACE reads in MiXCR, keeping a single row per CDR3 protein. Of approximately 630,000 distinct CDR3 sequences listed, roughly 7.2% were seen once; the top ten hold over 1.5%. This sample also appeared in a second study, on yellow fever vaccine responses in identical twins.

Sequencing was done on a sample of PBMCs. The receptor source for this set is a woman younger than 35 in good health. Each CDR3 is given with its conserved first and last residue. Fields, in order: clone size, V gene, D gene, J gene, CDR3 DNA, CDR3 protein. A D gene is named only where the DNA matches it firmly. Clone size is not always given. Where it is, it says once, few, many or a class for expanded clones.

abundance: many
v_gene: TRBV20-1
d_gene: -
j_gene: TRBJ1-1
CDR3nt: TGCAGTGCCTCCCGTGGTGGGACACTTCTCACTGAAGCTTTCTTT
CDR3aa: CSASRGGTLLTEAFF

abundance: -
v_gene: TRBV28
d_gene: -
j_gene: TRBJ2-6
CDR3nt: TGTGCCAGCAGTGTACCCCCGTACGAGAGCTCTGGGGCCAACGTCCTGACTTTC
CDR3aa: CASSVPPYESSGANVLTF

abundance: -
v_gene: TRBV24-1
d_gene: TRBD2
j_gene: TRBJ2-1
CDR3nt: TGTGCCACCAGTGATCCCGTCGGGACTAGCGGCCCCTCCTACAATGAGCAGTTCTTC
CDR3aa: CATSDPVGTSGPSYNEQFF

abundance: -
v_gene: TRBV13
d_gene: -
j_gene: TRBJ2-2
CDR3nt: TGTGCCAGCAACCGCGGCAAGAACACCGGGGAGCTGTTTTTT
CDR3aa: CASNRGKNTGELFF

abundance: many
v_gene: TRBV24-1
d_gene: TRBD1
j_gene: TRBJ2-5
CDR3nt: TGTGCCACCAGTGAAGCCGGGACAGGGAAAGAGACCCAGTACTTC
CDR3aa: CATSEAGTGKETQYF

abundance: -
v_gene: TRBV7-6
d_gene: TRBD1
j_gene: TRBJ2-1
CDR3nt: TGTGCCAGCAGCTTAGCGGCAGGGGGCGCGATCGAGCAGTTCTTC
CDR3aa: CASSLAAGGAIEQFF

abundance: many
v_gene: TRBV12-3/TRBV12-4
d_gene: -
j_gene: TRBJ1-6
CDR3nt: TGTGCCAGCACCCTGACGGATAATTCACCCCTCCACTTT
CDR3aa: CASTLTDNSPLHF

abundance: many
v_gene: TRBV11-3
d_gene: -
j_gene: TRBJ1-1
CDR3nt: TGTGCCAGCAGCCAACACCGGGGCACTGAAGCTTTCTTT
CDR3aa: CASSQHRGTEAFF

abundance: many
v_gene: TRBV11-2
d_gene: TRBD2
j_gene: TRBJ2-3
CDR3nt: TGTGCCAGCAGCACCTTGACTAGCGGGGGCACAGATACGCAGTATTTT
CDR3aa: CASSTLTSGGTDTQYF

abundance: many
v_gene: TRBV24-1
d_gene: -
j_gene: TRBJ2-1
CDR3nt: TGTGCCACCAGTGCCCAGGCCGGGTTCACCCCCCAGTTCTTC
CDR3aa: CATSAQAGFTPQFF

abundance: few
v_gene: TRBV3-1
d_gene: TRBD2
j_gene: TRBJ2-3
CDR3nt: TGTGCCAGCAGCCAAGGACTAGCGGGGACAGATACGCAGTATTTT
CDR3aa: CASSQGLAGTDTQYF

abundance: few
v_gene: TRBV6-1
d_gene: -
j_gene: TRBJ2-3
CDR3nt: TGTGCCAGCAGCAGGATACCCACAGATACGCAGTATTTT
CDR3aa: CASSRIPTDTQYF

abundance: few
v_gene: TRBV27
d_gene: -
j_gene: TRBJ2-1
CDR3nt: TGTGCCAGCCGATTGGAAGGCGGGCTGGGATACAATGAGCAGTTCTTC
CDR3aa: CASRLEGGLGYNEQFF

abundance: -
v_gene: TRBV20-1
d_gene: TRBD2
j_gene: TRBJ2-1
CDR3nt: TGCAGTGCTAGACAACTAGCGGATTACAATGAGCAGTTCTTC
CDR3aa: CSARQLADYNEQFF

abundance: few
v_gene: TRBV20-1
d_gene: TRBD2
j_gene: TRBJ2-3
CDR3nt: TGCAGCGTTCGGCTAGCGGGGGGCCTGGGCACAGATACGCAGTATTTT
CDR3aa: CSVRLAGGLGTDTQYF

abundance: few
v_gene: TRBV29-1
d_gene: -
j_gene: TRBJ2-3
CDR3nt: TGCAGCGTTTCGCGGGGAGCAATCACAGATACGCAGTATTTT
CDR3aa: CSVSRGAITDTQYF

abundance: many
v_gene: TRBV6-1
d_gene: TRBD1
j_gene: TRBJ2-3
CDR3nt: TGTGCCAGCAGTGAACCGGGACAGGGGACAGATACGCAGTATTTT
CDR3aa: CASSEPGQGTDTQYF

abundance: -
v_gene: TRBV2
d_gene: -
j_gene: TRBJ2-2
CDR3nt: TGTGCCAGCAGGAAACAGGGTAAATCGAGCACCGGGGAGCTGTTTTTT
CDR3aa: CASRKQGKSSTGELFF

abundance: -
v_gene: TRBV29-1
d_gene: -
j_gene: TRBJ1-2
CDR3nt: TGCAGCGTTTATTTGAATTCTAACTATGGCTACACCTTC
CDR3aa: CSVYLNSNYGYTF

abundance: few
v_gene: TRBV2
d_gene: TRBD2
j_gene: TRBJ2-5
CDR3nt: TGTGCCAGCACTAGCGGGAGGGCCCAAGAGACCCAGTACTTC
CDR3aa: CASTSGRAQETQYF